This T cell receptor (beta chain) was recovered during a study of blood T cell repertoires in COVID-19 (dated by TCRdb to the early 2020s). About the study as a whole: The collaborator samples originated in the United States, Italy and Spain and spanned the acute and convalescent phases of COVID-19. The material from the prospective study consisted of cDNA or gDNA derived from T cells, B-cell-depleted T cells, or PBMCs. The repertoires were made available in a free public database intended to serve as a resource for research on the immune response to SARS-CoV-2. The samples were drawn from two sources: the first 160 participants of the ongoing ImmuneRACE study, and 1,254 subjects contributed by 6 global collaborators. HLA class I and class II types, where available, came from metadata supplied by the sample provider rather than from assay-based typing. The dataset comprised deeply sampled blood TCRbeta repertoires from subjects exposed to, actively infected with, or recovered from COVID-19. A de-identified subject ID, COVID-19 status, age in years and sex were almost always included in the sample metadata.

Participants in the prospective study were enrolled through a virtual design, were aged roughly 18 to 90 years, and lived in approximately 25 United States geographic areas. In the prospective study, participants were assigned to cohorts based on the clinical history participants reported in a screening survey and a study questionnaire. Recovered participants in ImmuneRACE Cohort 3 were defined as having two consecutive negative NP/OP PCR tests, clearance from a healthcare professional, or resolution of symptoms. Mobile phlebotomists in the prospective study collected whole blood, serum and a nasopharyngeal or oropharyngeal swab from every participant. Prospective study participants could optionally give additional blood draws and questionnaires over an approximately 2-month period. Before DNA extraction, blood samples from the prospective study were shipped at room temperature or frozen. There are 15 amino acids in the CDR3, from cysteine to phenylalanine inclusive. Only the CDR3 DNA is retained, 45 bases long and in frame from the first base. Trimming takes 1 base off V and 4 bases off J; junction bases not matched to a gene: 5. In the germline V gene (reference sequence), CDR1 corresponds to LNHNV and CDR2 to YYDKDF.

Study-wide findings and limitations: The quantity of clinical and demographic metadata differed by source and by participant and was supplied without curation.

Turning to this clone: Its antigen is still unknown. Per-nucleotide qualities are absent, and no much larger clonotype sits a single base away.

TCRbeta CDR3 regions were amplified from genomic DNA using the immunoSEQ Assay, a bias-controlled multiplex PCR. As for how the authors treated the data: Within the assay, amplification of reference gene primers was used to estimate how many nucleated cells each sample contained. To quantify the absolute abundance of each unique TCRbeta CDR3 rearrangement, sequence reads were collapsed and filtered. For each sample, productive Simpson clonality was calculated by taking the square root of Simpson's diversity index across productive rearrangements. Entries here come from immuneACCESS through TCRdb and include only in-frame sequences with V and J called. Some clones fail to appear in such tables; in the studies checked, an unresolved V gene covers under half of the shortfall, and the cause of the remainder is unknown. V, J and clone size reflect that table, while D and trimming were determined from the DNA. For this sample there are some 200,000 clones; around 89% appear just once. The top ten constitute roughly 2.7% of the sample.

Sequencing used PBMCs or T cells enriched from blood (not recorded which). The receptor comes from a woman aged 30 to 39 who had recovered from COVID-19. The chain was built from TRBV15 and TRBJ1-2, and 8 junction bases match TRBD1. The DNA sequence is given as TGTGCCACCAGCAGAGTGCCTACAGGGGGCTATGGCTACACCTTC. This codes for CATSRVPTGGYGYTF.